This T cell receptor beta chain was observed in a study of early T cells in non-severe SARS-CoV-2 infection. About the study: Alpha and beta chains were unpaired, from unsorted whole-blood bulk RNA. Study-wide results and limits: Matching results from VDJdb favored anti-spike CD8 responses, leaving private and CD4 specificities undetected.

Unique molecular identifier tags were affixed to discrete cDNA molecules. TCRdb itself ran the 5' RACE reads through MiXCR, one entry per CDR3 protein. The sample holds tens of thousands of distinct CDR3 sequences; roughly 6.1% are singletons and the top ten take around 21%. In this sample, this clonotype turned up many times. As yet, its antigen is unknown. This TCR was recovered from an adult who was a healthcare worker with PCR-confirmed SARS-CoV-2 infection or an uninfected control (not recorded which). The source material was whole blood, sampled at baseline.

The CDR3 coding sequence is TGTGCCAGCAGCCCAGGACTCATTAAAAAAGAGGATGCCGTAAGCTCCTACGAGCAGTACTTC. It is translated as CASSPGLIKKEDAVSSYEQYF. The V gene is TRBV6-2 or TRBV6-3, the J gene TRBJ2-7; possibly TRBD2 for D (5 bases). V was pared by 6 bases and J by 0 bases, with 33 bases between. CDR1 is MNHEY, CDR2 SVGEGT, per germline. The CDR3 is 21 amino acids.